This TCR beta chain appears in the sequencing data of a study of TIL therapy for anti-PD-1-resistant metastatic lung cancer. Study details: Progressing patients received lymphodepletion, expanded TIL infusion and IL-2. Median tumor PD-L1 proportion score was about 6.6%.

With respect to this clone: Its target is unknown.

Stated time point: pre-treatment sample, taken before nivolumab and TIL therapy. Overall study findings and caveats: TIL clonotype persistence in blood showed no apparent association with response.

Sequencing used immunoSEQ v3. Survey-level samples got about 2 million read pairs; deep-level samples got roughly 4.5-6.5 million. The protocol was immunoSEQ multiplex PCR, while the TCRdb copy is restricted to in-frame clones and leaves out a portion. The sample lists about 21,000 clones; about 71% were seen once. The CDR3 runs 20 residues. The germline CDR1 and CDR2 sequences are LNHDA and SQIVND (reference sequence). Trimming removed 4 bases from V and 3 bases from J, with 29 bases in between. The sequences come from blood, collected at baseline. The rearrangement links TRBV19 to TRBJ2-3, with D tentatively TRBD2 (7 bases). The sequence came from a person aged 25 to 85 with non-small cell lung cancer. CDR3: CASSTARGGWTVEATDTQYF. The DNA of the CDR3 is TGTGCCAGTAGTACCGCGAGGGGGGGCTGGACGGTGGAAGCGACAGATACGCAGTATTTT.